This T cell receptor beta chain was recorded in a study of neurological immune-mediated disorders. General study findings and limits: With the multiple sclerosis repertoire cluster, none of the clinical or MRI features showed an association.

This clonotype has ten or more counts. Antigen specificity is unknown. TCRdb analysed the 5' RACE reads with MiXCR anew, one entry per CDR3 protein. Among 60,000 to 70,000 distinct CDR3 sequences listed, around 5.1% were seen once. The V and J ends lost 3 bases and 2 bases respectively, with 15 bases between them. Germline loops: CDR1 DFQATT, CDR2 SNEGSKA (reference sequence). The CDR3 loop spans 15 amino acids. The source of this sequence is a human donor with multiple sclerosis. The donor label of this sample is uncertain. The sequencing sample was made of PBMCs. This chain links TRBV20-1 with TRBJ2-3; perhaps TRBD2 as D (6 bases). This chain's CDR3 is CSASRFGGPTDTQYF. CDR3 DNA: TGCAGTGCTAGTCGGTTCGGGGGACCCACAGATACGCAGTATTTT.